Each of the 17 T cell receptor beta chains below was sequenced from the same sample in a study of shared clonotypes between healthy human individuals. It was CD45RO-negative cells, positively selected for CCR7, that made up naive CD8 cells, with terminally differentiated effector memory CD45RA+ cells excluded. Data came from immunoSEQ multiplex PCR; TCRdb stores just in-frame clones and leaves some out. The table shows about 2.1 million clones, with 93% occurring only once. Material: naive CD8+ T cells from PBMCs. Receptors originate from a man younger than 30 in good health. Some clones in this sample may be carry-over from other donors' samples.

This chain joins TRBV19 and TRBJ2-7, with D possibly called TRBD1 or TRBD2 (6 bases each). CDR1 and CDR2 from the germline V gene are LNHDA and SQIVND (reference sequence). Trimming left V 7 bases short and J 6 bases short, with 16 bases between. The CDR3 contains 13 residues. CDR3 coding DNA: TGTGCCAGTACTTCAGGGGAGGCTGGCGAGCAGTACTTC. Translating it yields CASTSGEAGEQYF.

Written as DNA, the CDR3 is TGTGCCAGCAGCACACGACAGGGGGTGAGCTCAGATACGCAGTATTTT. It specifies CASSTRQGVSSDTQYF. V usage is TRBV7-2 and J usage is TRBJ2-3; 9 bases fit TRBD1. V was pared by 5 bases and J by 4 bases, with 10 bases of the junction left unmatched. Germline V gene data show CDR1 as SGHTA and CDR2 as FQGNSA. The CDR3 runs 16 residues.

The CDR3 DNA reads TGTGCCAGCAGCCGGACAGGGCTCAACAATGAGCAGTTCTTC. Translating it yields CASSRTGLNNEQFF. The chain has TRBV6-5 and TRBJ2-1; 8 bases fit TRBD1. The trim removed 6 bases at V and 5 bases at J, leaving 6 bases unmatched. Germline CDR1 and CDR2: MNHEY and SVGAGI. This CDR3 spans 14 amino acids.

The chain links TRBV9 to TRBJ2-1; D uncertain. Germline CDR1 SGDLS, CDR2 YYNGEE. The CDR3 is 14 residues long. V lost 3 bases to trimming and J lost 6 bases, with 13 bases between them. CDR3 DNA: TGTGCCAGCAGCGCCTTGACCTGGGGCAATGAGCAGTTCTTC. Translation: CASSALTWGNEQFF.

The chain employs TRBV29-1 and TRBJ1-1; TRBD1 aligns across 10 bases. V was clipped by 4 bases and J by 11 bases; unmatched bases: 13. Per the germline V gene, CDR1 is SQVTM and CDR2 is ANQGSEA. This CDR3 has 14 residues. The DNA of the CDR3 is TGCAGCGTTGCTCTACCCGGGACAGGGGATTTGGCTTTCTTT. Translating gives CSVALPGTGDLAFF.

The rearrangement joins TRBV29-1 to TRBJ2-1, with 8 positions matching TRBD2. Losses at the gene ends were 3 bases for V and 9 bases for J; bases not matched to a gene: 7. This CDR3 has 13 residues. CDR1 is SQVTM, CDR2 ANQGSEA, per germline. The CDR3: CSVEPGLAGEQFF. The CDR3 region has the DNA TGCAGCGTTGAGCCTGGACTAGCTGGTGAGCAGTTCTTC.

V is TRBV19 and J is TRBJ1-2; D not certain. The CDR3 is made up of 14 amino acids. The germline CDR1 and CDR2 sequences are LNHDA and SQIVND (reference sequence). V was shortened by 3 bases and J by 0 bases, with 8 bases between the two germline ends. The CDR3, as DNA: TGTGCCAGTAGTATTCAAGGTCCTAACTATGGCTACACCTTC. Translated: CASSIQGPNYGYTF.

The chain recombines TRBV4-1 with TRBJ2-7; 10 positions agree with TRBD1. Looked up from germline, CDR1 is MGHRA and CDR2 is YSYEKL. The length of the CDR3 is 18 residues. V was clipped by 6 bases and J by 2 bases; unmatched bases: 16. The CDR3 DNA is TGCGCCAGCAGTAAATTCCGGGACAGGGGAGATTTAACCTACGAGCAGTACTTC. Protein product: CASSKFRDRGDLTYEQYF.

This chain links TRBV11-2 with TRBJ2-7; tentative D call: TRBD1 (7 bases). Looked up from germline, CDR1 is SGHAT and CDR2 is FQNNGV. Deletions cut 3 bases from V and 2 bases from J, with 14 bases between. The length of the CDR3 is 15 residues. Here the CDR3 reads CASSFFRGAPYEQYF. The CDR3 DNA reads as TGTGCCAGCAGCTTTTTCAGGGGGGCACCCTACGAGCAGTACTTC.

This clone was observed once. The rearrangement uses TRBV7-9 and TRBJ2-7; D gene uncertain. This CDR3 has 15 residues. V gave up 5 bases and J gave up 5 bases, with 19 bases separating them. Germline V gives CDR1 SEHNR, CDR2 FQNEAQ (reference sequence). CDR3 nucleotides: TGTGCCAGCAGCCCCAGGATCGGTTCTTCTCACGAGCAGTACTTC. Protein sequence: CASSPRIGSSHEQYF.

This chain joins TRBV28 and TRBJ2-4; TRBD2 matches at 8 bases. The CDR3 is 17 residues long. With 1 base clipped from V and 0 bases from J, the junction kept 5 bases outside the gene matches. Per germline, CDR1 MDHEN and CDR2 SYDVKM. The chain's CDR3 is CASSLFAGGTAKNIQYF. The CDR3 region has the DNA TGTGCCAGCAGTTTATTTGCGGGAGGAACAGCCAAAAACATTCAGTACTTC.

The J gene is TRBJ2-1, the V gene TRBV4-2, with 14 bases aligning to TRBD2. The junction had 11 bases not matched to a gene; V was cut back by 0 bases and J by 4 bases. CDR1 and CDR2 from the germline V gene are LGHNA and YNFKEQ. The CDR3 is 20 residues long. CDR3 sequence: CASSQEAAGLAGARYNEQFF. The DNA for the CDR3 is TGTGCCAGCAGCCAAGAAGCGGCGGGACTAGCGGGAGCCCGGTACAATGAGCAGTTCTTC.

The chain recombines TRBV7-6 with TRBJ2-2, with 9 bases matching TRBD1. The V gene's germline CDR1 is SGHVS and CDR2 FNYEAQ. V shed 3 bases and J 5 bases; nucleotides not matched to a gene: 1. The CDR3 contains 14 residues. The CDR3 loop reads CASSFGTGTGELFF. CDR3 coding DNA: TGTGCCAGCAGCTTTGGGACAGGGACCGGGGAGCTGTTTTTT.

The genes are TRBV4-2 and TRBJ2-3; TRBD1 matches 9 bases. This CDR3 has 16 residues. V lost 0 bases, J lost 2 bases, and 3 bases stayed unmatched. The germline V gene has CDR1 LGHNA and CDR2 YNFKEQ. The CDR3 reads CASSQEGTGLTDTQYF. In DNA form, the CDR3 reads TGTGCCAGCAGCCAAGAGGGGACAGGGCTCACAGATACGCAGTATTTT.

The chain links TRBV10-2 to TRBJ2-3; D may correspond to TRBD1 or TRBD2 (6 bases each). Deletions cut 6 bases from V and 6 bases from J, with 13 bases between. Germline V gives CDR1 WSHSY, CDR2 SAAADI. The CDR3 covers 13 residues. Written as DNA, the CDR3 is TGCGCCAGCAGCAGGGGACTTCCGGATACGCAGTATTTT. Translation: CASSRGLPDTQYF.

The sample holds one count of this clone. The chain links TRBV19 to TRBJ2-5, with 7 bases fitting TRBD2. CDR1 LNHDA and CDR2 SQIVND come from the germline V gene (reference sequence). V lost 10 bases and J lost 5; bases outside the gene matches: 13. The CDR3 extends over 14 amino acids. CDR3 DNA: TGTGCCACCAAAGCGGGCTCAGCGGGGGAGACCCAGTACTTC. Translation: CATKAGSAGETQYF.

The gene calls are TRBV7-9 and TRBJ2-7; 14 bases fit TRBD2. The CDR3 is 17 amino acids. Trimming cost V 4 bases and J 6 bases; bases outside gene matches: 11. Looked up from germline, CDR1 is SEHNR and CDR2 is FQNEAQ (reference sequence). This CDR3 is CASSYGLAGGYPLEQYF. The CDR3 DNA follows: TGTGCCAGCAGCTACGGACTAGCGGGAGGATACCCCCTCGAGCAGTACTTC.